The following is a TCR beta chain sequence with its context. Its antigen is still unknown. In germline, CDR1 is SGHAT, CDR2 FQNNGV. This CDR3 contains 19 residues. The V gene end was trimmed by 3 bases and the J gene end by 7 bases; junction bases not matched to a gene: 19. TCRdb redid the calling of the RT-PCR reads with MiXCR, one entry per CDR3 protein. Of hundreds of thousands of distinct CDR3 sequences in the sample, 15% to 20% were seen once. These data belong to a study of response to subunit inactivated influenza vaccine. Study results and caveats: Researchers suggested that each seasonal influenza vaccination recruits few new T cells.

The chain is built from TRBV11-2 and TRBJ2-2, with 8 bases aligning to TRBD2. Sequencing used PBMCs from blood, obtained around 5 days after vaccination. The source of this sequence is a man aged 50 or older who received an inactivated influenza vaccine. CDR3 residues: CASSLVFPSRGGRVGELFF. DNA for the CDR3: TGTGCCAGCAGCTTGGTTTTTCCTAGCCGGGGGGGCCGCGTCGGGGAGCTGTTTTTT. Combining the CDR3 with reference TRBV11-2 and TRBJ2-2 gives the whole variable domain EAGVAQSPRYKIIEKRQSVAFWCNPISGHATLYWYQQILGQGPKLLIQFQNNGVVDDSQLPKDRFSAERLKGVDSTLKIQPAKLEDSAVYLCASSLVFPSRGGRVGELFFGEGSRLTVL.